A single sample is the source of the 25 T cell receptor beta chains below, sequenced in a study of blood T cells in healthy people across ages. A second PCR of 7 to 11 cycles used a sample-barcoded 5' primer and a J-beta primer mix. TCRdb used MiXCR to reprocess the 5' RACE reads, holding one entry per CDR3 protein. The data contain 650,000 to 900,000 distinct CDR3 sequences, around 68% of them seen just once; the ten biggest clones take up 25% to 35%. The sample comprised blood. These receptors came from a man under 40 in good health.

J is TRBJ1-2 and V is TRBV7-8, with 8 positions matching TRBD1. Germline-derived CDR1 and CDR2 are SGHVS and FQNEAQ. This CDR3 has 18 residues. V gave up 3 bases and J gave up 2 bases; unmatched junction bases: 14. The CDR3 here is CASSFSAGGADLNYGYTF. In DNA form, the CDR3 reads TGTGCCAGCAGCTTTTCCGCAGGGGGCGCCGACCTAAACTATGGCTACACCTTC.

This chain joins TRBV24-1 and TRBJ1-5; 8 nucleotides align to TRBD1. CDR1 is KGHDR and CDR2 is SFDVKD in the germline V gene. This CDR3 region has 15 residues. After removal of 7 bases from V and 2 bases from J, the junction contained 6 bases not matched to a gene. In DNA, the CDR3 is TGTGCCACCAGCGAGACAGGGGCCGGCAATCAGCCCCAGCATTTT. This encodes CATSETGAGNQPQHF.

This sequence joins TRBV10-3 and TRBJ2-7; TRBD2 agrees at 11 bases. The J segment lost 3 bases and the V segment lost 8 bases, leaving 0 bases of the junction unmatched. Germline assignment: CDR1 ENHRY and CDR2 SYGVKD. CDR3 size: 12 residues. CDR3 sequence (DNA): TGTGCCATCGGGACTAGCGGCTACGAGCAGTACTTC. This sequence encodes CAIGTSGYEQYF.

V is TRBV12-3 or TRBV12-4 and J is TRBJ1-4; no definite D call. V was clipped by 7 bases and J by 10 bases, with 19 bases between them. The CDR3 sequence is 14 residues long. The CDR3, as DNA: TGTGCCAGCACCCTTGGGGTTAACGAGGGAAAACTGTTTTTT. It is translated as CASTLGVNEGKLFF.

The V and J genes are TRBV5-1 and TRBJ1-4, with D possibly being TRBD1 (5 bases). The CDR3 has 14 amino acids. Trimming removed 5 bases at V and 1 base at J, with 9 bases between. CDR1 SGHRS and CDR2 YFSETQ come from the germline V gene. For the CDR3, the DNA is TGCGCCAGCAGTATGGGGCAAACTAATGAAAAACTGTTTTTT. Translating gives CASSMGQTNEKLFF. Supplemented by reference TRBV5-1 and TRBJ1-4, the full variable domain reads KAGVTQTPRYLIKTRGQQVTLSCSPISGHRSVSWYQQTPGQGLQFLFEYFSETQRNKGNFPGRFSGRQFSNSRSEMNVSTLELGDSALYLCASSMGQTNEKLFFGSGTQLSVL.

This clonotype was counted only a few times. The rearrangement links TRBV12-3 or TRBV12-4 to TRBJ2-5, with no clear D. Trimming removed 3 bases at V and 2 bases at J, with 13 bases between. CDR3 length: 15 amino acids. DNA of the CDR3: TGTGCCAGCAGTTTCTTGGCTTTATCGCAAGAGACCCAGTACTTC. Protein sequence: CASSFLALSQETQYF.

The rearrangement uses TRBV3-1 and TRBJ1-4; a possible D gene is TRBD1 (6 bases). V was cut by 4 bases and J by 8 bases, with 17 bases left in between. Per the germline V gene, CDR1 is LGHDT and CDR2 is YNNKEL (reference sequence). CDR3 length equals 15 residues. CDR3 DNA: TGTGCCAGCAGCCCCCACCGGACAGCAGGGGAAAAACTGTTTTTT. It specifies CASSPHRTAGEKLFF.

The rearrangement joins TRBV6-2 or TRBV6-3 to TRBJ1-1; D might be TRBD1 (6 bases). V lost 6 bases to trimming and J lost 1 base, with 12 bases between them. The CDR3 is made up of 14 amino acids. CDR1 and CDR2 (germline): MNHEY, SVGEGT. The DNA for the CDR3 is TGTGCCAGCAGCTTACAGGGACAGAACACTGAAGCTTTCTTT. It translates to CASSLQGQNTEAFF.

The genes are TRBV20-1 and TRBJ2-3; TRBD2 aligns across 9 bases. With 7 bases clipped from V and 4 bases from J, the junction kept 9 bases outside the gene matches. The CDR3 covers 14 residues. CDR1 is DFQATT, CDR2 SNEGSKA, per germline (reference sequence). CDR3 in amino acids: CSGRGTSISDTQYF. In DNA form, the CDR3 reads TGCAGTGGAAGAGGGACTAGCATATCAGATACGCAGTATTTT.

This clonotype was detected only once. The V gene is TRBV6-5, the J gene TRBJ2-4; 9 bases align to TRBD1. The J call may be in error: the DNA end matches TRBJ2-5 better. CDR1 is MNHEY and CDR2 is SVGAGI in the germline V gene. This CDR3 is built from 17 residues. The CDR3 reads CASSYSIGTGWVETQYF. For the CDR3, the DNA is TGTGCCAGCAGTTACTCGATCGGGACAGGGTGGGTGGAGACCCAGTACTTC.

The gene calls are TRBV14 and TRBJ1-1; D unresolved. The CDR3 is made up of 13 amino acids. V lost 3 bases and J lost 4, with 9 bases in between. Germline V gene sequence: CDR1 SGHDN, CDR2 FVKESK. CDR3 region: CASSHGVGTEAFF. The CDR3 DNA follows: TGTGCCAGCAGCCACGGGGTGGGCACTGAAGCTTTCTTT.

This clonotype has more than one count but fewer than ten. This chain links TRBV5-1 with TRBJ1-5; possible D gene TRBD1, 6 bases. The CDR3 covers 14 residues. V was clipped by 4 bases and J by 1 base, with 9 bases between them. Germline CDR1 reads SGHRS; CDR2 reads YFSETQ. The chain's CDR3 is CASSPGDSNQPQHF. The CDR3 DNA follows: TGCGCCAGCAGCCCAGGGGACAGCAATCAGCCCCAGCATTTT.

The CDR3 reads CATSPGHVRGQETQYF. The CDR3, as DNA: TGTGCCACCTCACCGGGACACGTCCGGGGTCAAGAGACCCAGTACTTC. The J gene is TRBJ2-4, the V gene TRBV9; D might be TRBD1 (6 bases). The assigned J gene may be wrong: the sequence end matches TRBJ2-5 better. The CDR3 has 16 amino acids. Germline V gene lookup returns CDR1 SGDLS and CDR2 YYNGEE.

This chain connects TRBV21-1 to TRBJ1-2; the table names TRBD1, a call not compared with the DNA. TRBV21-1 has pseudogene status. The CDR3 length is 13 residues. CDR3: CASRTGMNYGYTF. The DNA of the CDR3 is TGTGCCAGCCGGACAGGCATGAACTATGGCTACACCTTC.

The chain combines TRBV29-1 with TRBJ2-3; 8 positions match TRBD1. After removal of 3 bases from V and 1 base from J, the junction contained 3 bases not matched to a gene. The CDR3 is made up of 14 amino acids. CDR1 SQVTM and CDR2 ANQGSEA come from the germline V gene. The CDR3 protein is CSVELTGGTDTQYF. The CDR3 DNA reads TGCAGCGTTGAGCTGACAGGGGGCACAGATACGCAGTATTTT.

On this clonotype itself: One end of the junction does not line up with germline, which may come from a read error. This sequence joins TRBV7-2 and TRBJ2-1; possibly TRBD1 or TRBD2 for D (6 bases each). Per germline, CDR1 SGHTA and CDR2 FQGNSA. This CDR3 contains 16 residues. The CDR3 coding sequence is TGTGCCGGCAGCTTAGGAGGGCAGGGGACGTCGAAAGAGCAGTTCTTC. Protein sequence: CAGSLGGQGTSKEQFF. Looking up the rest from reference TRBV7-2 and TRBJ2-1 gives the full variable domain: GAGVSQSPSNKVTEKGKDVELRCDPISGHTALYWYRQSLGQGLEFLIYFQGNSAPDKSGLPSDRFSAERTGGSVSTLTIQRTQQEDSAVYLCAGSLGGQGTSKEQFFGPGTRLTVL.

The V gene is TRBV15, the J gene TRBJ1-1; tentative D call: TRBD1 (5 bases). The V and J ends lost 1 base and 3 bases respectively, with 12 bases between them. Germline CDR1 reads LNHNV; CDR2 reads YYDKDF (reference sequence). The CDR3 runs to 15 residues. The CDR3 protein is CATSRVFAGDTEAFF. Here the CDR3 DNA reads TGTGCCACCAGCAGAGTGTTTGCGGGGGACACTGAAGCTTTCTTT. Full variable domain (remainder filled in from reference TRBV15 and TRBJ1-1): DAMVIQNPRYQVTQFGKPVTLSCSQTLNHNVMYWYQQKSSQAPKLLFHYYDKDFNNEADTPDNFQSRRPNTSFCFLDIRSPGLGDTAMYLCATSRVFAGDTEAFFGQGTRLTVV.

The J gene is TRBJ1-2, the V gene TRBV20-1; D gene uncertain. The CDR3 extends over 12 amino acids. Trimming pared 2 bases from V and 4 bases from J, leaving 8 bases between. Germline values: CDR1 DFQATT, CDR2 SNEGSKA (reference sequence). CDR3 sequence reads: CSARRPFYGYTF. The CDR3 DNA sequence: TGCAGTGCTAGAAGGCCGTTCTATGGCTACACCTTC.

This clonotype was picked up a small number of times. The chain combines TRBV24-1 with TRBJ2-3; 9 bases fit TRBD2. With V trimmed by 0 bases and J by 6 bases, 3 bases remained unmatched. The CDR3 covers 15 residues. Germline CDR1 and CDR2: KGHDR and SFDVKD. The CDR3 is CATSDLSGGTDTQYF. In DNA form, the CDR3 reads TGTGCCACCAGTGATTTGAGCGGGGGGACCGATACGCAGTATTTT.

The sample holds many counts of this clonotype. The chain recombines TRBV12-3 or TRBV12-4 with TRBJ2-4; 8 positions match TRBD1. CDR3 length: 16 residues. The V segment lost 7 bases and the J segment 5 bases; nucleotides outside the gene matches: 13. CDR3 bases: TGTGCCAGCACCCCGGACAGGGTGGATTTTGAAAACATTCAGTACTTC. It translates to CASTPDRVDFENIQYF.

The chain recombines TRBV28 with TRBJ2-3; TRBD1 matches 12 bases. J was trimmed by 2 bases and V by 6 bases; bases with no gene match: 9. This CDR3 is built from 17 residues. The germline V gene encodes CDR1 MDHEN and CDR2 SYDVKM. CDR3 nucleotide sequence: TGTGCCAGCAGCCAAGTCCCGGGACAGGGGGCCACAGATACGCAGTATTTT. Its translation is CASSQVPGQGATDTQYF.

This clonotype was seen many times. The chain employs TRBV11-1 and TRBJ2-1; tentative D call: TRBD1 (6 bases). The germline V and J ends were trimmed by 1 base and 0 bases, with 7 bases remaining between them. This CDR3 region has 15 residues. Germline CDR1 reads SGHAT; CDR2 reads FQDESV (reference sequence). In DNA form, the CDR3 reads TGTGCCAGCAGCTTAGTACAGGGCTCCTACAATGAGCAGTTCTTC. It is translated as CASSLVQGSYNEQFF. Full variable domain (rest looked up from reference TRBV11-1 and TRBJ2-1): EAEVAQSPRYKITEKSQAVAFWCDPISGHATLYWYRQILGQGPELLVQFQDESVVDDSQLPKDRFSAERLKGVDSTLKIQPAELGDSAMYLCASSLVQGSYNEQFFGPGTRLTVL.

CDR3: CASSYAAGIYEQYF. Here the CDR3 DNA reads TGTGCCAGCAGTTACGCGGCCGGAATCTACGAGCAGTACTTC. The chain recombines TRBV6-5 with TRBJ2-7; no clear D gene. The CDR3 covers 14 residues. V was trimmed by 2 bases and J by 3 bases, leaving 11 bases between them. CDR1 and CDR2 (germline): MNHEY, SVGAGI.

This rearrangement joins TRBV4-3 to TRBJ1-2; D ambiguous. The CDR3 is 15 residues long. Trimming left V 0 bases short and J 4 bases short, with 12 bases between. CDR1 is LGHNA, CDR2 YSLEER, per germline. The CDR3 DNA reads TGCGCCAGCAGCCAAGAGGCTGGAGGGAGCTATGGCTACACCTTC. Translating it yields CASSQEAGGSYGYTF.

This chain connects TRBV12-3 or TRBV12-4 to TRBJ1-2; 8 nucleotides match TRBD1. The V gene end was trimmed by 7 bases and the J gene end by 2 bases; junction bases not matched to a gene: 12. This CDR3 is built from 16 residues. CDR3 sequence (DNA): TGTGCCAGCACCTTCACCAGGGGGCAATCGAACTATGGCTACACCTTC. Its protein product is CASTFTRGQSNYGYTF.